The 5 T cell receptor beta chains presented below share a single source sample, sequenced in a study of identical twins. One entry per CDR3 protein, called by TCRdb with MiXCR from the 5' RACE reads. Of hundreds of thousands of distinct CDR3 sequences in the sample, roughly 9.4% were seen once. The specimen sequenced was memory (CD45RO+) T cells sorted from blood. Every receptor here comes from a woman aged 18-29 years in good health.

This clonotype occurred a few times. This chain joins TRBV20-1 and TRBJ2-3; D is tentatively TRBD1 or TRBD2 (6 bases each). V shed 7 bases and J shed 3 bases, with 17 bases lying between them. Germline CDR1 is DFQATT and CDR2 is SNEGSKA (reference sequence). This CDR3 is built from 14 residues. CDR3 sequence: CSGSPRRGTDTQYF. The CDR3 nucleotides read TGCAGTGGGAGCCCCAGGAGGGGGACAGATACGCAGTATTTT.

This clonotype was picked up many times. CDR3 in DNA: TGCGCCAGCAGCTTTAGCGGGGACGGCTTCACAGATACGCAGTATTTT. Protein sequence: CASSFSGDGFTDTQYF. This rearrangement joins TRBV5-1 to TRBJ2-3, with 8 bases lining up with TRBD2. This CDR3 is 16 amino acids long. J gave up 2 bases and V 2 bases, and 7 bases lay outside the gene matches. Germline V gene lookup returns CDR1 SGHRS and CDR2 YFSETQ.

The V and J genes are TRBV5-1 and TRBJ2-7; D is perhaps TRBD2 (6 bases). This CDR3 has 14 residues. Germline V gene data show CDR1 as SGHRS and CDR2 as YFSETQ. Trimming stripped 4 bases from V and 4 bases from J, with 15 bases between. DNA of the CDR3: TGCGCCAGCAGCGTTGGAGGGAATTCATACGAGCAGTACTTC. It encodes CASSVGGNSYEQYF.

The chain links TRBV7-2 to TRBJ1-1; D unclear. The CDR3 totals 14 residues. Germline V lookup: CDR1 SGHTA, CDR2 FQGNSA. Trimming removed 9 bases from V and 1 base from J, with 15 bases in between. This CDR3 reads CASRNGKGNTEAFF. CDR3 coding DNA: TGTGCCAGTCGAAATGGAAAGGGGAACACTGAAGCTTTCTTT.

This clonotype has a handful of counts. The CDR3 sequence is CASTLGTSGNSYEQYF. Written as DNA, the CDR3 is TGTGCCAGCACCCTCGGGACTAGCGGGAACTCCTACGAGCAGTACTTC. The chain recombines TRBV6-2 or TRBV6-3 with TRBJ2-7; 13 bases agree with TRBD2. The ends lost 7 bases at V and 0 bases at J; junction bases unmatched: 6. This CDR3 contains 16 residues. CDR1 and CDR2 (germline): MNHEY, SVGEGT.